The 13 T cell receptor beta chains given below trace back to one sample, sequenced in a study of blood T cell repertoires in COVID-19. The protocol was immunoSEQ multiplex PCR, while the TCRdb copy is restricted to in-frame clones and leaves out a portion. There are about 73,000 clones in the sample; roughly 83% occur only once, and around 6% lies in the top ten. The sample consisted of peripheral blood. The receptor set was obtained from a woman aged 60 to 75 with acute or convalescent COVID-19.

The V call is TRBV7-9, the J call TRBJ1-3, with D possibly being TRBD1 (5 bases). The germline V gene encodes CDR1 SEHNR and CDR2 FQNEAQ (reference sequence). V dropped 5 bases and J dropped 4 bases, with 15 bases sitting between them. This CDR3 spans 15 amino acids. The CDR3 DNA follows: TGTGCCAGCAGCAAGGGGAGGACGTCCGGAAACACCATATATTTT. This codes for CASSKGRTSGNTIYF.

In this sample, this clone turned up once. This rearrangement joins TRBV7-3 to TRBJ2-1; 8 bases are shared with TRBD1. With V trimmed by 5 bases and J by 3 bases, 6 bases remained unmatched. CDR3 length: 15 amino acids. CDR1 is SGHTA, CDR2 FQGTGA, per germline. The CDR3 DNA follows: TGTGCCAGCAGCACGGGACAGGTTCTCTACAATGAGCAGTTCTTC. Its protein product is CASSTGQVLYNEQFF.

The chain links TRBV9 to TRBJ2-3; 9 nucleotides agree with TRBD1. The CDR3 has 15 residues. V was pared by 0 bases and J by 4 bases, with 3 bases of the junction left unmatched. In germline, CDR1 is SGDLS, CDR2 YYNGEE. This CDR3 is CASSVVGTGSDTQYF. CDR3 coding DNA: TGTGCCAGCAGCGTAGTCGGGACAGGGTCAGATACGCAGTATTTT.

The CDR3 nucleotides are TGTGCCAGCAGCTTAGGTCTCCGTGCAACTAATGAAAAACTGTTTTTT. Its protein product is CASSLGLRATNEKLFF. V usage is TRBV7-2 and J usage is TRBJ1-4, with D uncertain. V was trimmed by 1 base and J by 0 bases, leaving 9 bases between them. This CDR3 is built from 16 residues. Germline CDR1 SGHTA, CDR2 FQGNSA.

The rearrangement uses TRBV5-1 and TRBJ1-5; 7 positions agree with TRBD1. Germline values: CDR1 SGHRS, CDR2 YFSETQ. Trimming cost V 4 bases and J 0 bases; bases outside gene matches: 10. This CDR3 is 17 amino acids long. CDR3 sequence (DNA): TGCGCCAGCAGCCCCGCCGGGACAGAGAATAGCAATCAGCCCCAGCATTTT. Translation: CASSPAGTENSNQPQHF.

V gene TRBV9 combines with J gene TRBJ2-1; 14 bases match TRBD2. The CDR3 has 20 amino acids. Germline loops: CDR1 SGDLS, CDR2 YYNGEE. V lost 4 bases and J lost 8; bases outside the gene matches: 20. CDR3 sequence reads: CASSKQPGLAGVMGFDEQFF. CDR3 nucleotides: TGTGCCAGCAGCAAGCAACCGGGACTAGCGGGGGTGATGGGTTTCGATGAGCAGTTCTTC.

This rearrangement joins TRBV9 to TRBJ1-3; D gene unclear. This CDR3 is 16 amino acids long. The ends were cut back, 2 bases at V and 0 bases at J, with 12 bases in the middle. Germline V gene lookup returns CDR1 SGDLS and CDR2 YYNGEE. The CDR3 spells CASSVGLGSSGNTIYF. For the CDR3, the DNA is TGTGCCAGCAGCGTTGGCCTCGGGAGCTCTGGAAACACCATATATTTT. The full variable domain, with the rest looked up from reference TRBV9 and TRBJ1-3, is DSGVTQTPKHLITATGQRVTLRCSPRSGDLSVYWYQQSLDQGLQFLIQYYNGEERAKGNILERFSAQQFPDLHSELNLSSLELGDSALYFCASSVGLGSSGNTIYFGEGSWLTVV.

The chain has TRBV29-1 and TRBJ1-1; 7 bases align to TRBD1. CDR3 length equals 13 residues. V lost 2 bases and J lost 1; bases outside the gene matches: 1. Germline loops: CDR1 SQVTM, CDR2 ANQGSEA. CDR3 amino acids: CSVERGRNTEAFF. The CDR3 nucleotides are TGCAGCGTTGAAAGGGGGCGGAACACTGAAGCTTTCTTT. Filled out from reference TRBV29-1 and TRBJ1-1, the complete variable domain reads SAVISQKPSRDICQRGTSLTIQCQVDSQVTMMFWYRQQPGQSLTLIATANQGSEATYESGFVIDKFPISRPNLTFSTLTVSNMSPEDSSIYLCSVERGRNTEAFFGQGTRLTVV.

The V and J genes are TRBV11-2 and TRBJ2-2, with TRBD1 identical over 12 bases. Trimming cost V 6 bases and J 7 bases; bases outside gene matches: 18. CDR3 size: 19 residues. Germline assignment: CDR1 SGHAT and CDR2 FQNNGV. The DNA for the CDR3 is TGTGCCAGCAGTCCTAGGCCTCCCGGGACAGGGGGCGCCGGCGGGGAGCTGTTTTTT. Translation gives CASSPRPPGTGGAGGELFF.

The chain links TRBV7-9 to TRBJ2-1; 11 bases map to TRBD2. The CDR3 length is 15 residues. V gave up 1 base and J gave up 5 bases; unmatched junction bases: 1. Germline V gene data show CDR1 as SEHNR and CDR2 as FQNEAQ (reference sequence). DNA of the CDR3: TGTGCCAGCAGCTTAGGGGGACTAGCGGACAATGAGCAGTTCTTC. It specifies CASSLGGLADNEQFF.

The chain is built from TRBV19 and TRBJ1-2; possible D gene TRBD1, 6 bases. The V and J ends lost 4 bases and 5 bases respectively, with 11 bases between them. Germline V CDR1 and CDR2: LNHDA, SQIVND (reference sequence). This CDR3 comprises 13 residues. CDR3 in DNA: TGTGCCAGTAGTACCACGACAGGATATGGCTACACCTTC. Protein sequence: CASSTTTGYGYTF.

This clone occurred once. The chain has TRBV3-1 (or the pseudogene TRBV3-2) and TRBJ2-5, with D maybe TRBD2 (6 bases). CDR1 and CDR2 from the germline V gene are LGHDT and YNNKEL (reference sequence). The CDR3 has 15 residues. Trimming pared 0 bases from V and 5 bases from J, leaving 13 bases between. The CDR3 here is CASSQEEGLGETQYF. CDR3 nucleotides: TGTGCCAGCAGCCAAGAGGAGGGGCTGGGGGAGACCCAGTACTTC.

The J gene is TRBJ1-1, the V gene TRBV7-3, with 8 bases aligning to TRBD1. Unmatched junction bases numbered 11, after V lost 5 bases and J lost 6 bases. Germline CDR1 and CDR2: SGHTA and FQGTGA. This CDR3 region has 15 residues. CDR3 nucleotides: TGTGCCAGCAGCCCCGGGGCAGGGGGCAGTTCTGAAGCTTTCTTT. Translating gives CASSPGAGGSSEAFF.